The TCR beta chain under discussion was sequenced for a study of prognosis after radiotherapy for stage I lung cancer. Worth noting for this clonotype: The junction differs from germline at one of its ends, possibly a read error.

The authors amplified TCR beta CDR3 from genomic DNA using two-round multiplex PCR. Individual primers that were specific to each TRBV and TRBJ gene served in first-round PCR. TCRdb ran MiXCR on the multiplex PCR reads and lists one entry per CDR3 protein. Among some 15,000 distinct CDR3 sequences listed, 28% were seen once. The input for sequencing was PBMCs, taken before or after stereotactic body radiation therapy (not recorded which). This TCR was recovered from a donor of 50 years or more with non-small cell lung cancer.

In DNA form, the CDR3 reads TGTGCCACCAGAAGAGTGAGCAGGGGTGAAAAACTGTTTTTT. This encodes CATRRVSRGEKLFF. The gene calls are TRBV15 and TRBJ1-4, with D possibly being TRBD1 (6 bases). This CDR3 region has 14 residues. The germline V gene encodes CDR1 LNHNV and CDR2 YYDKDF (reference sequence).